The clone carrying this T cell receptor beta chain was detected many times. As yet, its antigen is unknown. As to time point: sample taken at primary tumor resection. Material for sequencing was whole RNA from tumor, nontumor lung or frozen PBMC, left unsorted. This record belongs to a study of spatial heterogeneity in lung cancer. Study summary: The study consistently detected more beta-chain than alpha-chain sequences. Counts of TCR transcripts in tumor regions correlated strongly with a T cell module score (derived from matched bulk RNA-seq). Whole-study findings and limits: Tumor mutation count correlated with how many alpha and beta TCRs expanded intratumorally.

After removal of 4 bases from V and 8 bases from J, the junction contained 11 bases not matched to a gene. Germline V gene data show CDR1 as SGHDN and CDR2 as FVKESK. This CDR3 has 15 residues. TCRdb analysed the 5' RACE reads with MiXCR anew, one entry per CDR3 protein. The data contain around 13,000 distinct CDR3 sequences, 4.5% to 6.5% of them seen just once; the ten biggest clones take up more than 30%. This TCR came from a male donor with early-stage non-small cell lung cancer. The chain links TRBV14 to TRBJ2-1; 7 positions match TRBD1. Sequencing used lung tumor tissue, obtained at surgery. The CDR3 region is CASSPPRGRRHEQFF. For the CDR3, the DNA is TGTGCCAGCAGCCCCCCTAGGGGGCGGCGGCATGAGCAGTTCTTC.